The T cell receptor beta chain under discussion was sequenced for a study of CD8 T cells in ankylosing spondylitis. TCRdb used MiXCR to reprocess the 5' RACE reads, holding one entry per CDR3 protein. The sample includes 85,000 to 100,000 distinct CDR3 sequences, 8.8% of them seen just once. This clonotype was picked up a small number of times. Trimming removed 5 bases at V and 8 bases at J, with 16 bases between. The CDR3 spans 15 residues. Germline V gene sequence: CDR1 SGHVS, CDR2 FNYEAQ. The genes are TRBV7-6 and TRBJ1-6; D is perhaps TRBD1 (6 bases). The sequenced material came from blood, either unsorted or a sorted T cell fraction (not recorded which). This receptor was obtained from a male donor with ankylosing spondylitis or in good health (not recorded which). CDR3 DNA: TGTGCCAGCAGCCAAACCGTGACAGGTCATTCACCCCTCCACTTT. Amino acid sequence: CASSQTVTGHSPLHF.